These T cell receptor beta chains were read from a single sample in a study of shared clonotypes between healthy human individuals. Data came from immunoSEQ multiplex PCR; TCRdb stores just in-frame clones and leaves some out. The data contain under 1,900,000 clones, approximately 98.5% of them singletons. Sequencing was done on a sample of naive CD4+ T cells sorted from blood. The receptors were gathered from a man between 25 and 39 years old in good health. Both conserved end residues are part of each CDR3.

>TRBJ2-5|TRBV2|16
CASSEASGLIQETQYF
>TRBJ2-3|TRBV5-1|15
CASSLGEASTDTQYF
>TRBJ2-7|TRBV5-8|17
CASSLRLGRVATYEQYF
>TRBJ2-1|TRBV28|16
CASMSGMWSSYNEQFF
>TRBJ1-5|TRBV19|16
CASSIVAAVSNQPQHF
>TRBJ2-2|TRBV5-1|14
CASSKKVNTGELFF
>TRBJ2-1|TRBV18|16
CASSPVTGRSYNEQFF
>TRBJ2-3|TRBV19|16
CASSISSRGGTDTQYF
>TRBJ2-1|TRBV11-2|15
CASSLMREWGVEQFF
>TRBJ2-5|TRBV15|15
CATSRAPLSTETQYF
>TRBJ1-4|TRBV19|17
CASSKYNPAGLGEKLFF
>TRBJ2-1|TRBV5-1|12
CASSNQNNEQFF
>TRBJ2-6|TRBV5-1|21
CASSLRAGQVTNPSGANVLTF
>TRBJ2-1|TRBV18|12
CASSPKGDGQFF
>TRBJ2-7|TRBV7-8|17
CASSALAIAGAGYEQYF
>TRBJ2-7|TRBV29-1|15
CSESPQGARTYEQYF
>TRBJ2-7|TRBV28|11
CASSSQYGQYF
>TRBJ2-7|TRBV6-5|14
CASSPRTGKGEQYF
>TRBJ2-1|TRBV7-6|12
CASSVTGLGLFF
>TRBJ2-3|TRBV7-3|14
CASSRLGQGDTQYF
>TRBJ2-3|TRBV6-1|14
CASSVTGSTHAQYF
>TRBJ1-3|TRBV6-5|14
CASSYSASGNTIYF
>TRBJ2-7|TRBV27|13
CASSRDRVAEQYF
>TRBJ2-7|TRBV6-5|14
CASRIITASYEQYF
>TRBJ2-1|TRBV28|14
CATTNSYSYNEQFF
>TRBJ2-2|TRBV14|15
CASSRQGRGTGELFF
>TRBJ1-2|TRBV4-1|16
CASSQEGGVNLYGYTF
>TRBJ1-4|TRBV7-8|15
CASSLYSATNEKLFF
>TRBJ1-1|TRBV7-2|13
CASSLYGSTEAFF
>TRBJ2-7|TRBV7-9|15
CASSRPGPPIDEQYF
>TRBJ2-1|TRBV5-6|11
CASSLEHEQFF
>TRBJ2-5|TRBV9|14
CASSVGTAQETQYF
>TRBJ2-4|TRBV4-1|17
CASSHAPNRGYRNIQYF
>TRBJ1-1|TRBV18|13
CASSPGQRQEAFF
>TRBJ2-1|TRBV6-5|15
CASSYAPGGKHEQFF
>TRBJ2-7|TRBV5-4|14
CASSPRGSVYEQYF
>TRBJ2-3|TRBV19|14
CASTKGYGTDTQYF
>TRBJ1-5|TRBV18|13
CASGQGRDQPQHF
>TRBJ1-1|TRBV5-5|15
CASSADRLPSGEAFF
>TRBJ2-2|TRBV28|14
CASSSTRRTGELFF
>TRBJ1-1|TRBV15|12
CATSRGTGGAFF
>TRBJ2-3|TRBV20-1|10
CSEGADTQYF
>TRBJ1-5|TRBV11-2|13
CASSKKTNQPQHF
>TRBJ1-1|TRBV14|15
CASSQRTGPHTEAFF
>TRBJ2-3|TRBV5-4|14
CASSLAKSTDTQYF
>TRBJ1-5|TRBV18|16
CASSASDRVRNQPQHF